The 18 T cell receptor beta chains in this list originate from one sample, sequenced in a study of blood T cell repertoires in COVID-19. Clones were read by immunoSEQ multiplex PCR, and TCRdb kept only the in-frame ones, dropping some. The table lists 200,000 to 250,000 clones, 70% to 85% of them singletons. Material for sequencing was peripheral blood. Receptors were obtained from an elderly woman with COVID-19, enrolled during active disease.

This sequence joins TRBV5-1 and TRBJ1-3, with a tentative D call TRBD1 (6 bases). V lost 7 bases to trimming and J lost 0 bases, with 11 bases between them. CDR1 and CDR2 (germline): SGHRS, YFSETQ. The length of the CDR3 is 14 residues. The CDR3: CASQAGASGNTIYF. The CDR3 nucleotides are TGCGCCAGCCAAGCAGGGGCCTCTGGAAACACCATATATTTT. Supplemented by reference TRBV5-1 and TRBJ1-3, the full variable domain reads KAGVTQTPRYLIKTRGQQVTLSCSPISGHRSVSWYQQTPGQGLQFLFEYFSETQRNKGNFPGRFSGRQFSNSRSEMNVSTLELGDSALYLCASQAGASGNTIYFGEGSWLTVV.

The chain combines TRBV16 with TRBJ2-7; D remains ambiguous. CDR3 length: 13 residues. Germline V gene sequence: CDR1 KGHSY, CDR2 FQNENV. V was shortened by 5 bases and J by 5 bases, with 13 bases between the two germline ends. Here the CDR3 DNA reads TGTGCCAGCAGCACCACCCCACAGAACGAGCAGTACTTC. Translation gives CASSTTPQNEQYF.

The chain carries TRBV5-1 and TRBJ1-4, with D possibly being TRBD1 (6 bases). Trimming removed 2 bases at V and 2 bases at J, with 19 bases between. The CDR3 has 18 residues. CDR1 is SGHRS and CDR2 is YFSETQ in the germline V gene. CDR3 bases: TGCGCCAGCAGCTTATATGCGGGGGCGGTTGCGACTAATGAAAAACTGTTTTTT. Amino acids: CASSLYAGAVATNEKLFF.

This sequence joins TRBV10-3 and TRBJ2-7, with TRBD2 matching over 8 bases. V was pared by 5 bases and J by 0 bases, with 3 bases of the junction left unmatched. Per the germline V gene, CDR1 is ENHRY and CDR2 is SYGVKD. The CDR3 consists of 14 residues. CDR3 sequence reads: CAISLGTSSYEQYF. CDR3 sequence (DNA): TGTGCCATCAGTCTCGGGACTAGCTCCTACGAGCAGTACTTC.

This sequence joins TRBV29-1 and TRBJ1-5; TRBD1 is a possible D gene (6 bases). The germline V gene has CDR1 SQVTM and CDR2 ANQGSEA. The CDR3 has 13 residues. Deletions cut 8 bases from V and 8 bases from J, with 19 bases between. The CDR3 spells CSTANREGEPQHF. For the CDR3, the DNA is TGCAGCACCGCAAACAGGGAGGGGGAGCCCCAGCATTTT.

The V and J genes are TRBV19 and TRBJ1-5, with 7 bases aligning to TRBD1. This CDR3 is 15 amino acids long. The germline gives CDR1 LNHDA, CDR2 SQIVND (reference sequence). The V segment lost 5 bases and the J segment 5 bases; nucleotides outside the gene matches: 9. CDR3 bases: TGTGCCAGTAGTGTCCGGCGGCAGGGGGATCAGCCCCAGCATTTT. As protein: CASSVRRQGDQPQHF.

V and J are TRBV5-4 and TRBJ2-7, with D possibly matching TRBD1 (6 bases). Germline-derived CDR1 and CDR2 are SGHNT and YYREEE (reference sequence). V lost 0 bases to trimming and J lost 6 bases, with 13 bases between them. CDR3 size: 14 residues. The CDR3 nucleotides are TGTGCCAGCAGCTTGGATCAGGGGAAAGGCGAGCAGTACTTC. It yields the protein CASSLDQGKGEQYF.

DNA for the CDR3: TGTGCCAGCACCCGACAGGGGGCACAGCAGTACTTC. Its protein is CASTRQGAQQYF. V usage is TRBV12-3 or TRBV12-4 and J usage is TRBJ2-7; 10 nucleotides align to TRBD1. CDR3 length: 12 amino acids. The V gene end was trimmed by 7 bases and the J gene end by 8 bases; junction bases not matched to a gene: 5.

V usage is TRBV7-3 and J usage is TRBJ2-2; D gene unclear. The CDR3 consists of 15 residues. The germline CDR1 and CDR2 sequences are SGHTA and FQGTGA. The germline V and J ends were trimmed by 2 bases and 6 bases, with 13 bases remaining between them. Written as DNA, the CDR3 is TGTGCCAGCAGCTTATCAGGCCGGTCCTCCGGGGAGCTGTTTTTT. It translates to CASSLSGRSSGELFF.

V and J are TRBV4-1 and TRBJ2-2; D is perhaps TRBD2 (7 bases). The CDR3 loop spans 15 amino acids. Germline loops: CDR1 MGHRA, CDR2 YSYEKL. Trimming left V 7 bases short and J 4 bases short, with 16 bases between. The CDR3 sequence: CASNRQGGGTGELFF. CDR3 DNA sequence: TGCGCCAGCAACCGTCAGGGAGGGGGCACCGGGGAGCTGTTTTTT.

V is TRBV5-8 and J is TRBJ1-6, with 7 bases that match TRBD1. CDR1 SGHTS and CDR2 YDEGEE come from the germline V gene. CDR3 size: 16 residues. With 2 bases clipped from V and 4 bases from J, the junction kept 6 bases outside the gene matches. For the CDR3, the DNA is TGTGCCAGCAGCTTCACCCCGGGACAGTATAATTCACCCCTCCACTTT. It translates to CASSFTPGQYNSPLHF.

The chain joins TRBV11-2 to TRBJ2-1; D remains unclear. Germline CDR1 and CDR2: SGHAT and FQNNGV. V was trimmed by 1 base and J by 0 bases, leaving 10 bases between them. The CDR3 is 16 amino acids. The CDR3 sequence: CASSLGGSTSYNEQFF. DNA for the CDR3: TGTGCCAGCAGCTTAGGTGGTAGCACCTCCTACAATGAGCAGTTCTTC.

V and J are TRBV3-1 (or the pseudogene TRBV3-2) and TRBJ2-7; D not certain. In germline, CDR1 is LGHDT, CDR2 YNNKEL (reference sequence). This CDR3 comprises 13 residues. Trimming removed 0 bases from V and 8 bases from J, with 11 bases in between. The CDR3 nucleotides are TGTGCCAGCAGCCAAGATCCCCCCCCTAAGCAGTACTTC. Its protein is CASSQDPPPKQYF.

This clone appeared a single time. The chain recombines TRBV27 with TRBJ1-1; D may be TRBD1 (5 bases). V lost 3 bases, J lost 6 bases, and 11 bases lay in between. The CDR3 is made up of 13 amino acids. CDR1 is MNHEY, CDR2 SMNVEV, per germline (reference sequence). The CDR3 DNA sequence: TGTGCCAGCAGTTTTCAGGGAGGGTCTGAAGCTTTCTTT. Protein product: CASSFQGGSEAFF.

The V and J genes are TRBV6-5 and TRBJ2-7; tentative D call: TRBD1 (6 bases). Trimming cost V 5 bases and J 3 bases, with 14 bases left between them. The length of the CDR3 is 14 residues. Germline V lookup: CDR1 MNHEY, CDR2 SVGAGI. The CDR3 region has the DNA TGTGCCAGCAGTCCCCGGACAGTGTACTACGAGCAGTACTTC. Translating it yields CASSPRTVYYEQYF.

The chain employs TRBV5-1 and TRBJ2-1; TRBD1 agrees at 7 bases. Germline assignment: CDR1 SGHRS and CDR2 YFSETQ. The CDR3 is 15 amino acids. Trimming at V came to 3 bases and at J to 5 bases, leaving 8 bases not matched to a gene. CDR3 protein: CASSSGTVTNNEQFF. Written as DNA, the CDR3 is TGCGCCAGCAGCTCTGGGACAGTGACTAACAATGAGCAGTTCTTC. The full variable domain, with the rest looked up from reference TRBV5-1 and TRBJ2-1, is KAGVTQTPRYLIKTRGQQVTLSCSPISGHRSVSWYQQTPGQGLQFLFEYFSETQRNKGNFPGRFSGRQFSNSRSEMNVSTLELGDSALYLCASSSGTVTNNEQFFGPGTRLTVL.

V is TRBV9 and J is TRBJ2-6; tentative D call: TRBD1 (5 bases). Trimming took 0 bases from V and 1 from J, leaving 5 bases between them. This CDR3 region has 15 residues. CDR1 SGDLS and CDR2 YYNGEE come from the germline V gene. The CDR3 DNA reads TGTGCCAGCAGCGTAGCAGGGTCTGGGGCCAACGTCCTGACTTTC. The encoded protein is CASSVAGSGANVLTF.

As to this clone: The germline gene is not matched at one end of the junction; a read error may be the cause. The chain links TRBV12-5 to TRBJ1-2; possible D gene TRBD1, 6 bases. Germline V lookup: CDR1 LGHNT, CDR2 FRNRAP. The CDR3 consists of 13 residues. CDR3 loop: CASALSGAGGYTF. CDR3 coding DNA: TGTGCTAGTGCTTTGTCAGGGGCAGGAGGCTACACCTTC.